This is a list of T cell receptor beta chains from one sample in a study of tumor-infiltrating lymphocytes in localized non-small cell lung cancer. The table came from immunoSEQ multiplex PCR; TCRdb's copy has only in-frame clones and leaves some out. Among about 15,000 clones listed, less than 80% were seen once. The material sequenced was lung tumor tissue. The receptors shown here come from a human donor with non-small cell lung cancer. Each CDR3 is given with its conserved first and last residue. The order of the fields is D gene, J gene, clone size, V gene, CDR3 protein, CDR3 DNA. A D gene is named only where the DNA matches it firmly. Clone size is given for some rows only: seen once, a few or many times, or a class if the clone is expanded.

D: NA; J: TRBJ2-7; size: NA; V: TRBV6-1; CDR3: CASSDGDGYEQYF; DNA: TGTGCCAGCAGTGACGGAGACGGGTACGAGCAGTACTTC
D: NA; J: TRBJ1-2; size: NA; V: TRBV6-5; CDR3: CASSYHRDRDYGYTF; DNA: TGTGCCAGCAGTTACCACAGGGATCGGGACTATGGCTACACCTTC
D: TRBD1; J: TRBJ2-7; size: NA; V: TRBV19; CDR3: CASSDVAGGSSYEQYF; DNA: TGTGCCAGTAGTGATGTTGCAGGGGGTAGCTCCTACGAGCAGTACTTC
D: TRBD2; J: TRBJ2-7; size: NA; V: TRBV27; CDR3: CASSLAGTRGYEQYF; DNA: TGTGCCAGCAGCCTGGCCGGGACTAGGGGCTACGAGCAGTACTTC
D: TRBD2; J: TRBJ2-5; size: NA; V: TRBV9; CDR3: CASSVGGRYQETQYF; DNA: TGTGCCAGCAGCGTTGGCGGGAGGTACCAAGAGACCCAGTACTTC
D: TRBD2; J: TRBJ2-7; size: NA; V: TRBV2; CDR3: CASSELTSGGDYEQYF; DNA: TGTGCCAGCAGTGAACTGACTAGCGGGGGAGACTACGAGCAGTACTTC
D: NA; J: TRBJ2-1; size: NA; V: TRBV10-1; CDR3: CASSRYGSNEQFF; DNA: TGCGCCAGCTCACGGTATGGAAGTAATGAGCAGTTCTTC
D: NA; J: TRBJ2-5; size: medium-sized; V: TRBV30; CDR3: CAWKTGHETQYF; DNA: TGTGCCTGGAAAACAGGGCATGAGACCCAGTACTTC
D: NA; J: TRBJ2-7; size: NA; V: TRBV20-1; CDR3: CSAEISYEQYF; DNA: TGCAGTGCCGAAATATCTTACGAGCAGTACTTC
D: NA; J: TRBJ2-7; size: NA; V: TRBV19; CDR3: CASSRSIRWRTYEQYF; DNA: TGTGCCAGTAGTCGGTCTATTCGCTGGAGGACCTACGAGCAGTACTTC
D: TRBD1; J: TRBJ1-1; size: NA; V: TRBV2; CDR3: CASSARQGARYTEAFF; DNA: TGTGCCAGCAGCGCTAGACAGGGGGCGAGATACACTGAAGCTTTCTTT
D: NA; J: TRBJ2-7; size: NA; V: TRBV7-8; CDR3: CASSLEADLEQYF; DNA: TGTGCCAGCAGCTTAGAAGCAGACCTCGAGCAGTACTTC